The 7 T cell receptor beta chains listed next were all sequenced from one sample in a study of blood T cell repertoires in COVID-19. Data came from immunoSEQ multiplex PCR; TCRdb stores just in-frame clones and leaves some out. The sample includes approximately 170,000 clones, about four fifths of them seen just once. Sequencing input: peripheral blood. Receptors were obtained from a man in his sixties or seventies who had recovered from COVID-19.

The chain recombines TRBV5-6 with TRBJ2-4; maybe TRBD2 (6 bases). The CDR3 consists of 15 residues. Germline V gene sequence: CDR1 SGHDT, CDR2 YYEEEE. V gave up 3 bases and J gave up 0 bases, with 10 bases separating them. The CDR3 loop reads CASSSRGTAKNIQYF. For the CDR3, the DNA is TGTGCCAGCAGCTCACGCGGGACAGCCAAAAACATTCAGTACTTC.

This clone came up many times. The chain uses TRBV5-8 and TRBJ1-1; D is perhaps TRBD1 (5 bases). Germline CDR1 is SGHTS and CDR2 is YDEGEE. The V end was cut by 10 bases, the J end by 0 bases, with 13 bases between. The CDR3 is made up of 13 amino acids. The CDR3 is CAGGAGLNTEAFF. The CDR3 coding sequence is TGTGCCGGAGGGGCGGGATTGAACACTGAAGCTTTCTTT.

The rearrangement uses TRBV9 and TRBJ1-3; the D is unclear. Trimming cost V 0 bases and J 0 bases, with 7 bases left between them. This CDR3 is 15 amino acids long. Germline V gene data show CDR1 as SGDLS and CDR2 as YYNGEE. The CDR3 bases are TGTGCCAGCAGCGTAGACCTACCCTCTGGAAACACCATATATTTT. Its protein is CASSVDLPSGNTIYF.

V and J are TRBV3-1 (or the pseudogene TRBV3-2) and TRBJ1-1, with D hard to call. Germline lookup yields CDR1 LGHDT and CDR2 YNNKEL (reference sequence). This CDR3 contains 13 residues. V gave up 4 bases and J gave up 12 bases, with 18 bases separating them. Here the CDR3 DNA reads TGTGCCAGCAGCCCTTCATGGAAGTACGGGACTTTCTTT. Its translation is CASSPSWKYGTFF.

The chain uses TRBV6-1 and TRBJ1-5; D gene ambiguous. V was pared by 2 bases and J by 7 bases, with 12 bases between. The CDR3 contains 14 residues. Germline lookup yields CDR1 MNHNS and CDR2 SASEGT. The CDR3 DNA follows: TGTGCCAGCAGTGAACGTGGAGGTGGGCAGCCCCAGCATTTT. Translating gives CASSERGGGQPQHF.

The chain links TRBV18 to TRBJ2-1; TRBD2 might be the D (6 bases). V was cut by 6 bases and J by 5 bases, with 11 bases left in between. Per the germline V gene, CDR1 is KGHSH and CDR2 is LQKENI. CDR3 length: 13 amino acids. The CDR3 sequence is CASSSEGNNEQFF. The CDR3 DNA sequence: TGTGCCAGCTCCTCGGAGGGGAACAATGAGCAGTTCTTC.

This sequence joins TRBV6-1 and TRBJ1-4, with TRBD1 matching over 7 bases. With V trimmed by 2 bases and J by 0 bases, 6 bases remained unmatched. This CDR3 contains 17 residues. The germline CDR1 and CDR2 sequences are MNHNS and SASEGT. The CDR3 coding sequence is TGTGCCAGCAGTGAAAGCGACAGGGTTGCAACTAATGAAAAACTGTTTTTT. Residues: CASSESDRVATNEKLFF.